This T cell receptor beta chain was recovered during a study of vaccination and CD4 T cells after COVID-19. In the case of this clonotype: Its target is not known.

The treatment: 10-day PBMC culture with coronavirus spike peptide pools or control peptides (ViraFEST assay). The assay that was used to sequence DNA from cultured CD4+ T cells was the Oncomine TCR Beta short-read assay. One entry per CDR3 protein, called by TCRdb with MiXCR from the PCR reads. This table holds some 20,000 distinct CDR3 sequences, about 40% found once. The CDR3 contains 14 residues. The V gene end was trimmed by 7 bases and the J gene end by 7 bases; junction bases not matched to a gene: 10. CDR1 is MNHNS, CDR2 SASEGT, per germline. This sequence joins TRBV6-1 and TRBJ1-2, with 9 bases matching TRBD1. This receptor was identified in a human donor who had recovered from COVID-19. The starting material was CD4+ T cells from blood, cultured in vitro, obtained before SARS-CoV-2 vaccination. This CDR3 is CASKRTGAPVGYTF. The CDR3, as DNA: TGTGCCAGCAAACGGACAGGGGCACCGGTTGGCTACACCTTC.